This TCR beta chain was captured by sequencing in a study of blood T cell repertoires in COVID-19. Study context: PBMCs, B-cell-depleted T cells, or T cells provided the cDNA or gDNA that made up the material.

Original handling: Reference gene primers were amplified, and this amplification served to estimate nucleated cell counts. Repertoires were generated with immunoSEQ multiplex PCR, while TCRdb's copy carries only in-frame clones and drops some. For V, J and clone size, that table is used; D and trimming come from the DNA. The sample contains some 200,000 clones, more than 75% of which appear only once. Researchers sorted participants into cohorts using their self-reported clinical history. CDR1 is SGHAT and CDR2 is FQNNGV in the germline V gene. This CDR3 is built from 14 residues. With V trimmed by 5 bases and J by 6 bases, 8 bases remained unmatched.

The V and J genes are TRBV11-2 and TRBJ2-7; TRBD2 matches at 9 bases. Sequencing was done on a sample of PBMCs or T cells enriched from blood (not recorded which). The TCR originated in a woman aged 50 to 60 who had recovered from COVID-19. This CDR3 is CASSEGREGSEQYF. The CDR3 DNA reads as TGTGCCAGCAGCGAGGGGCGGGAGGGCAGCGAGCAGTACTTC. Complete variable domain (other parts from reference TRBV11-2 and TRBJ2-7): EAGVAQSPRYKIIEKRQSVAFWCNPISGHATLYWYQQILGQGPKLLIQFQNNGVVDDSQLPKDRFSAERLKGVDSTLKIQPAKLEDSAVYLCASSEGREGSEQYFGPGTRLTVT.